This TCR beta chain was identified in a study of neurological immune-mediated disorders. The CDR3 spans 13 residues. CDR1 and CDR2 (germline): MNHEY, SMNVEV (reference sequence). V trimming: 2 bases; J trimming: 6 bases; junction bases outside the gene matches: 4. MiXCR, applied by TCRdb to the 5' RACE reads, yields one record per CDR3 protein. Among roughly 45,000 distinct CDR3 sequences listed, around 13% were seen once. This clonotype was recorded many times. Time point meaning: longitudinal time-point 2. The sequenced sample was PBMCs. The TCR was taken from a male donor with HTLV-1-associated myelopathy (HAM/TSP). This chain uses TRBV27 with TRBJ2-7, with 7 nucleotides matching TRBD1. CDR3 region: CASSLVRGPEQYF. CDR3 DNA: TGTGCCAGCAGTTTAGTGAGGGGGCCCGAGCAGTACTTC.